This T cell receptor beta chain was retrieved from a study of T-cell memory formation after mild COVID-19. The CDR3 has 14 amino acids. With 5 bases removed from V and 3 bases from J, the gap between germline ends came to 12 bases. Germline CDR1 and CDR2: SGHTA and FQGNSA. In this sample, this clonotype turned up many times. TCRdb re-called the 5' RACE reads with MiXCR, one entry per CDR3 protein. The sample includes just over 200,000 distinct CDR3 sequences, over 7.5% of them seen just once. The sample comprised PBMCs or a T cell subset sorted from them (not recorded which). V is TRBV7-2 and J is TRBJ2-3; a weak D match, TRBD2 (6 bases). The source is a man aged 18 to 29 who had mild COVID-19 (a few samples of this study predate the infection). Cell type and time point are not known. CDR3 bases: TGTGCCAGCAGCCCGGTTCGGGAGACAGATACGCAGTATTTT. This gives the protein CASSPVRETDTQYF.